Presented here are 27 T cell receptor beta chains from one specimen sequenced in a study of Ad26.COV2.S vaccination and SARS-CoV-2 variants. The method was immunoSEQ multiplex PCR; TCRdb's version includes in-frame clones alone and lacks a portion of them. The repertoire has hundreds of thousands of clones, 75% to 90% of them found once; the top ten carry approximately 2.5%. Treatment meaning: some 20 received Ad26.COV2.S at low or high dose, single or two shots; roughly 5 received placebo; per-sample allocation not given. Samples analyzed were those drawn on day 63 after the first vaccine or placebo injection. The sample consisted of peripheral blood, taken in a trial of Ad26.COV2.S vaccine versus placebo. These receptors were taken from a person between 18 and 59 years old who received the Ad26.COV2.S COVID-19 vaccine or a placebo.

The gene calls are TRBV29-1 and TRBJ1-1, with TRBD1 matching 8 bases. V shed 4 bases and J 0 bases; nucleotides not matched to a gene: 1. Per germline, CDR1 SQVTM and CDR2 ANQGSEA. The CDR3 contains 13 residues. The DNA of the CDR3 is TGCAGCGTTGGACAGGGGCTGAACACTGAAGCTTTCTTT. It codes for CSVGQGLNTEAFF. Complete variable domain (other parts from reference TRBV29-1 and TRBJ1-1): SAVISQKPSRDICQRGTSLTIQCQVDSQVTMMFWYRQQPGQSLTLIATANQGSEATYESGFVIDKFPISRPNLTFSTLTVSNMSPEDSSIYLCSVGQGLNTEAFFGQGTRLTVV.

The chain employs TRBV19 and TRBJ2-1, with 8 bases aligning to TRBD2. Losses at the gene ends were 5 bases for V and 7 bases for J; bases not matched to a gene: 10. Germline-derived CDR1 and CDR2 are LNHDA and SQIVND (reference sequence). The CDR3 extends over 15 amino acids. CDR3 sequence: CASSLGTRGRNEQFF. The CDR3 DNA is TGTGCCAGTAGTCTCGGGACTAGGGGAAGAAATGAGCAGTTCTTC.

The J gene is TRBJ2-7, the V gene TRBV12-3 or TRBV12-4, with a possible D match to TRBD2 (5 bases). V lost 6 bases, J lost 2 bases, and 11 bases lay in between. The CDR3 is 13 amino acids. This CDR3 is CASSHGNTYEQYV. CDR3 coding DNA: TGTGCCAGCAGCCACGGGAACACCTACGAGCAGTACGTC.

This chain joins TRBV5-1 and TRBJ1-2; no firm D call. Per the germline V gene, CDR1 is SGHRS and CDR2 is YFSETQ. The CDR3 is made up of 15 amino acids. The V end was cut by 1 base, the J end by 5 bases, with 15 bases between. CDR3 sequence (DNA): TGCGCCAGCAGCTTGAGCCCCGCAATACGTTATGGCTACACCTTC. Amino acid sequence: CASSLSPAIRYGYTF.

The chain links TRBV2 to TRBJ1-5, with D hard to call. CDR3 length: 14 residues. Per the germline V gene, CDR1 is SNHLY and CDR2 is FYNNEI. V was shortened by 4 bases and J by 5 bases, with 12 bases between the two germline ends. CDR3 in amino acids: CASSVREGYQPQHF. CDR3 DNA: TGTGCCAGCAGTGTAAGGGAAGGGTATCAGCCCCAGCATTTT.

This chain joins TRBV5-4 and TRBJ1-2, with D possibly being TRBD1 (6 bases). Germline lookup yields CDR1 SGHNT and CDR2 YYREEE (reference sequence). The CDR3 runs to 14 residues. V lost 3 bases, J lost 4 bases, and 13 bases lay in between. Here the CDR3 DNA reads TGTGCCAGCAGCTCAGGGGAGACAACCTATGGCTACACCTTC. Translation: CASSSGETTYGYTF.

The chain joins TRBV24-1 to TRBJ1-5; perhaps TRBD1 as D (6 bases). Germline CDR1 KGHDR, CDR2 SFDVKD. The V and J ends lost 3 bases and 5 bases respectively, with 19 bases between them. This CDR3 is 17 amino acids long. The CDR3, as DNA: TGTGCCACCAGTGATGCGGCGGGGGGGCGCGAGGATCAGCCCCAGCATTTT. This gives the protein CATSDAAGGREDQPQHF.

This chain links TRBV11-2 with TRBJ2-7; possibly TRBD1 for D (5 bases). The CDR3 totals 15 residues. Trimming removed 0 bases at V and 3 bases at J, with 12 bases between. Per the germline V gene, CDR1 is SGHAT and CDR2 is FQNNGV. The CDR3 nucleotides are TGTGCCAGCAGCTTAGAGGGGCAGGGTATCTACGAGCAGTACTTC. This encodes CASSLEGQGIYEQYF.

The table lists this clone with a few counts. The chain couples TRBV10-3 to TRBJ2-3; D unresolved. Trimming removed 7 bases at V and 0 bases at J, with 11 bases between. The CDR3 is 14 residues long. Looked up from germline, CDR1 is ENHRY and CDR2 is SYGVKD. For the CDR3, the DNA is TGTGCCATCACCCAACGAGCTAGCACAGATACGCAGTATTTT. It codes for CAITQRASTDTQYF.

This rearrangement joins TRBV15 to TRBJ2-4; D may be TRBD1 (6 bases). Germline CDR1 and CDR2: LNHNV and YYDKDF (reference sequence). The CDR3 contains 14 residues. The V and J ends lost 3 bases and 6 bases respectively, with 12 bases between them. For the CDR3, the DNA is TGTGCCACCAGCAGCTCGGACAGATCAAACATTCAGTACTTC. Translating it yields CATSSSDRSNIQYF.

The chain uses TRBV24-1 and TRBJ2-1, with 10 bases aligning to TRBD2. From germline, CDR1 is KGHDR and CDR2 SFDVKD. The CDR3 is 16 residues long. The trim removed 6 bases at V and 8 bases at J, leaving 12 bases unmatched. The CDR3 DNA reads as TGTGCCACCAGTTTTCCCAGCGGGAGCGGGGGGGATGAGCAGTTCTTC. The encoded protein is CATSFPSGSGGDEQFF.

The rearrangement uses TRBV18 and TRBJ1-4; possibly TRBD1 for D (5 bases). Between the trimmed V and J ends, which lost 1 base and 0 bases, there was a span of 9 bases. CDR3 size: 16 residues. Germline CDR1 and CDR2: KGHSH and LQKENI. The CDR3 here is CASSPRQGATNEKLFF. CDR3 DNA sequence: TGTGCCAGCTCACCACGCCAGGGCGCAACTAATGAAAAACTGTTTTTT.

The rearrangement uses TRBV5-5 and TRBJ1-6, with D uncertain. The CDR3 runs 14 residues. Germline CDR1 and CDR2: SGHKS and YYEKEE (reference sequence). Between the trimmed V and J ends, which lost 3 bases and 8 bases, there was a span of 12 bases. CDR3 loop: CASSSLGGDSPLHF. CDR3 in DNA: TGTGCCAGCAGCTCGCTGGGTGGAGATTCACCCCTCCACTTT.

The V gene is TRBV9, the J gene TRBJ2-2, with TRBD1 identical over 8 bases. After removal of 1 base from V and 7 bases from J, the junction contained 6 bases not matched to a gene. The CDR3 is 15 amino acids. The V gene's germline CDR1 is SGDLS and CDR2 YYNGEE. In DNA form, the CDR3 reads TGTGCCAGCAGCGTATATGACAGGGGTCTCGGGGAGCTGTTTTTT. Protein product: CASSVYDRGLGELFF. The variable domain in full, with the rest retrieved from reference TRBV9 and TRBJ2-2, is DSGVTQTPKHLITATGQRVTLRCSPRSGDLSVYWYQQSLDQGLQFLIQYYNGEERAKGNILERFSAQQFPDLHSELNLSSLELGDSALYFCASSVYDRGLGELFFGEGSRLTVL.

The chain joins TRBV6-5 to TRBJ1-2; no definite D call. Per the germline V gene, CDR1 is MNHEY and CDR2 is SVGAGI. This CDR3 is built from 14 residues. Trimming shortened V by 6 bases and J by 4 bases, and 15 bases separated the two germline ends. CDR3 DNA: TGTGCCAGCAGATCACCCGGGATGTCCTATGGCTACACCTTC. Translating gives CASRSPGMSYGYTF.

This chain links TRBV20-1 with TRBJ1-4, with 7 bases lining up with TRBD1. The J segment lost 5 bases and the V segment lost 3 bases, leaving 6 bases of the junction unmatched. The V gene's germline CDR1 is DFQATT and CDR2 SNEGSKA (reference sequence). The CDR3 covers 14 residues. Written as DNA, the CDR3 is TGCAGTGCTAGTTGGGACAGAAGAAATGAAAAACTGTTTTTT. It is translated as CSASWDRRNEKLFF.

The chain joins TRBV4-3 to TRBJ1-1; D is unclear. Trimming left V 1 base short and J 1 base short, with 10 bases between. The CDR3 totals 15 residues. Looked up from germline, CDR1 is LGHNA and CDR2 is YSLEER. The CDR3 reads CASSQGTVRNTEAFF. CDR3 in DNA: TGCGCCAGCAGCCAAGGGACTGTACGGAACACTGAAGCTTTCTTT.

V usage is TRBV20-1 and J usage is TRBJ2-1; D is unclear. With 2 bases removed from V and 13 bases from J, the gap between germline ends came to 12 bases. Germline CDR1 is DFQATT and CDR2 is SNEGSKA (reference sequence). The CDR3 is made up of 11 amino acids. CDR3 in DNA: TGCAGTGCTAGACTAGTGGACCGACAGTTCTTC. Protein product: CSARLVDRQFF.

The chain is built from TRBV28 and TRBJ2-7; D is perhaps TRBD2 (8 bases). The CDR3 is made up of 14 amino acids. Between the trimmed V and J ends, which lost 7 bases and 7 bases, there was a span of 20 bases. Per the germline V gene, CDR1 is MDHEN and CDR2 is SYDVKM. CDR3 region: CASNPREGAGEQYV. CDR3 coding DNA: TGTGCCAGCAATCCACGGGAGGGGGCGGGAGAGCAGTACGTC.

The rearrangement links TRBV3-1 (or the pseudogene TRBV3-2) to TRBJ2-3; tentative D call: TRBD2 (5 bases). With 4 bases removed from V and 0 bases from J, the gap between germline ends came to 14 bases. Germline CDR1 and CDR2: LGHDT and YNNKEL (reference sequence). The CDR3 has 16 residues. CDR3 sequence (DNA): TGTGCCAGCAGCCCTTTCTTCGGGGAGAGCACAGATACGCAGTATTTT. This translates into CASSPFFGESTDTQYF.

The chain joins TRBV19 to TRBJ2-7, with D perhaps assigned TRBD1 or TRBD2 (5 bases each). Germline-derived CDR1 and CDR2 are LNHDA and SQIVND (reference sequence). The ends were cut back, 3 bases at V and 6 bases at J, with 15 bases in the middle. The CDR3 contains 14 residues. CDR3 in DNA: TGTGCCAGTAGTATTGGGGCCGGGGAGATCGAGCAGTACTTC. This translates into CASSIGAGEIEQYF.

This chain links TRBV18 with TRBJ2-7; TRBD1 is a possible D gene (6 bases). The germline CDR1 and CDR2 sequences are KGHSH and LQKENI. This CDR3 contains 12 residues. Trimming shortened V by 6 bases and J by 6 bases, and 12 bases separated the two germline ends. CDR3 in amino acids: CASSPRGGEQYV. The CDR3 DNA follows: TGTGCCAGCTCGCCTAGAGGGGGCGAGCAGTACGTC.

CDR3 coding DNA: TGTGCCAGCAGTTACACGGAAGGCCTCTCCTATAATTCACCCCTCCACTTT. This codes for CASSYTEGLSYNSPLHF. The V call is TRBV6-2 or TRBV6-3, the J call TRBJ1-6, with D hard to call. V was trimmed by 2 bases and J by 0 bases, leaving 11 bases between them. The CDR3 has 17 residues. The V gene's germline CDR1 is MNHEY and CDR2 SVGEGT.

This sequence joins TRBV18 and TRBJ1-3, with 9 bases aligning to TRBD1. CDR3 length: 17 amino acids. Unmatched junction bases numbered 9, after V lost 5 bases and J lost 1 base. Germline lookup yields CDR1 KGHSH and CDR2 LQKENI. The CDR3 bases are TGTGCCAGCTCAACAACAGGGGGCGGTTCGTCTGGAAACACCATATATTTT. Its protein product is CASSTTGGGSSGNTIYF.

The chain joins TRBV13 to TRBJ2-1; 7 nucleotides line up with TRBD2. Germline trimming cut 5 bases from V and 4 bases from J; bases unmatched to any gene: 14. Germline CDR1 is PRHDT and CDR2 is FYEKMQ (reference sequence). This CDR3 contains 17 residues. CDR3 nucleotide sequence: TGTGCCAGCAGCCGGTTCGGGGAGGGTGGGAGGTACAATGAGCAGTTCTTC. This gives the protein CASSRFGEGGRYNEQFF.

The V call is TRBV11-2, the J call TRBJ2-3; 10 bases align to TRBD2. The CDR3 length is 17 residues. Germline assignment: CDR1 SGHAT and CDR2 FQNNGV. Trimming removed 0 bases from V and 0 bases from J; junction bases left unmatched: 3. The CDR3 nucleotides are TGTGCCAGCAGCTTAGATCTAGCGGGGGTAAGCACAGATACGCAGTATTTT. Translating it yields CASSLDLAGVSTDTQYF.

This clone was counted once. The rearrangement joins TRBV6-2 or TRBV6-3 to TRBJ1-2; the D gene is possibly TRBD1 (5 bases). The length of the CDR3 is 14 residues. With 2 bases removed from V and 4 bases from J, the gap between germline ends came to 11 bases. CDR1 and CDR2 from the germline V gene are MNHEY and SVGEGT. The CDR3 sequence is CASSYGQGRYGYTF. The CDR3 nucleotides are TGTGCCAGCAGTTACGGCCAGGGTCGCTATGGCTACACCTTC.